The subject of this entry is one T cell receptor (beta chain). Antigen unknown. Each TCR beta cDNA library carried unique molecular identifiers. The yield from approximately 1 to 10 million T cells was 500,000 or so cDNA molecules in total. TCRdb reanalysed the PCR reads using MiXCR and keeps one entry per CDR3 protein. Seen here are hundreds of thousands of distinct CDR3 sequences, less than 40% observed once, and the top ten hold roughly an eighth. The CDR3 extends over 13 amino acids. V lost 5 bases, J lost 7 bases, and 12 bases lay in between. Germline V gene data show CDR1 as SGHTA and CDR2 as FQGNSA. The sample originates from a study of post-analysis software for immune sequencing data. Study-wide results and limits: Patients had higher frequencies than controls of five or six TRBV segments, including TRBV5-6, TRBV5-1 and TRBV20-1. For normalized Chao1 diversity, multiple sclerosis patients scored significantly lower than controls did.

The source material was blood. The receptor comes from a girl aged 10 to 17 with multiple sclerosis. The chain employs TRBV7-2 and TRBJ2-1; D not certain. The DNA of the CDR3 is TGTGCCAGCAGCCCCCCGACCATTAATGAGCAGTTCTTC. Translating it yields CASSPPTINEQFF.